This T cell receptor (beta chain) came from a study of cytomegalovirus exposure and HLA in healthy donors. Study observations and caveats: The finding came from a later analysis; first-cohort TCR clusters tended to co-occur in the 90 to 150 validation repertoires. High sensitivity and specificity were reportedly achieved when the classifier diagnosed cytomegalovirus status.

Assay: immunoSEQ multiplex PCR; the TCRdb copy retains only in-frame clones and omits some. This table has approximately 70,000 clones, around 94% appearing once. Germline lookup yields CDR1 SGDLS and CDR2 YYNGEE. This CDR3 is built from 15 residues. Trimming pared 0 bases from V and 7 bases from J, leaving 11 bases between. This clone was detected only once. The antigen is undetermined. The origin of this receptor is a woman between 18 and 30 years old in good health and CMV-seronegative. The V and J genes are TRBV9 and TRBJ1-6; the D is unclear. The sample was PBMCs. CDR3 sequence (DNA): TGTGCCAGCAGCGTAGAAGGCGGCAACAATTCACCCCTCCACTTT. Translating it yields CASSVEGGNNSPLHF.